This T cell receptor beta chain comes out of a study of blood T cells in healthy people across ages. Using a J-beta primer mix together with a sample-barcoded 5' primer, a second PCR was run for about 7 to 12 cycles. TCRdb re-derived calls from the 5' RACE reads in MiXCR, one entry per CDR3 protein. This table has hundreds of thousands of distinct CDR3 sequences, approximately 25% appearing once. Germline trimming cut 7 bases from V and 4 bases from J; bases unmatched to any gene: 10. Germline V gene data show CDR1 as MNHEY and CDR2 as SVGEGT. The CDR3 runs to 15 residues. Ranging in age from roughly 6 to 100, the donors were healthy Caucasian individuals from Russia. These data are also associated with another study on T cells of mothers and their children. That report notes: Sample barcodes plus 2-4 random nucleotides came from the M1S primer. The authors detected no persistent microchimeric T cell clones.

The genes are TRBV6-2 or TRBV6-3 and TRBJ2-1; 7 nucleotides match TRBD2. The receptor comes from a boy aged 10-17 years in good health. The sample consisted of blood. This chain's CDR3 is CASIRAGPAYNEQFF. CDR3 DNA: TGTGCCAGCATTAGAGCGGGGCCGGCTTACAATGAGCAGTTCTTC.